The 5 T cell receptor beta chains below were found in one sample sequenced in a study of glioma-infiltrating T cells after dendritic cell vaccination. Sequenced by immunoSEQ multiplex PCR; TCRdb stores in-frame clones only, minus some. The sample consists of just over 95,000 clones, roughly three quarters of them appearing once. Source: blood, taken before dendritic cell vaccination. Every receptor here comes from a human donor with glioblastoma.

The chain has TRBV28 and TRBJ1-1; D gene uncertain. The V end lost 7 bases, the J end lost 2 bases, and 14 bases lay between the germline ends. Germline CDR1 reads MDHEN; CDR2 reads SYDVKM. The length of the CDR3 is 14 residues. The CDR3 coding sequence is TGTGCCAGCAACCAGGTCAACCCAAACACTGAAGCTTTCTTT. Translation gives CASNQVNPNTEAFF. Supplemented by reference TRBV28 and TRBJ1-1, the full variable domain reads DVKVTQSSRYLVKRTGEKVFLECVQDMDHENMFWYRQDPGLGLRLIYFSYDVKMKEKGDIPEGYSVSREKKERFSLILESASTNQTSMYLCASNQVNPNTEAFFGQGTRLTVV.

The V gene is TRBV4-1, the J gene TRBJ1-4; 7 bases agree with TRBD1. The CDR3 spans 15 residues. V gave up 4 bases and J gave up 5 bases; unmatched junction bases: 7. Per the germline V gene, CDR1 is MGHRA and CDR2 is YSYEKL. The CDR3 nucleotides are TGCGCCAGCAGCCGGCCGGGACAGCGGAATGAAAAACTGTTTTTT. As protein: CASSRPGQRNEKLFF.

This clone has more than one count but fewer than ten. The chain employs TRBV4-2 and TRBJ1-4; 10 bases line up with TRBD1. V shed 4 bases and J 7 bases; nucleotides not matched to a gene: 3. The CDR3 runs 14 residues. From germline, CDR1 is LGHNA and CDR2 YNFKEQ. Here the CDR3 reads CASSPGQGGEKLFF. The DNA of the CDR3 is TGTGCCAGCAGCCCCGGACAGGGGGGTGAAAAACTGTTTTTT.

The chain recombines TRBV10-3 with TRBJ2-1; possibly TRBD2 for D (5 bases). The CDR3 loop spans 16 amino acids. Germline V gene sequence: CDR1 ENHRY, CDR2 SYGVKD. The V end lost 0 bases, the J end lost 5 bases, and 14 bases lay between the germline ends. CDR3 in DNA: TGTGCCATCAGTGAGTCCGTGGACTCCCTAAACAATGAGCAGTTCTTC. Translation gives CAISESVDSLNNEQFF.

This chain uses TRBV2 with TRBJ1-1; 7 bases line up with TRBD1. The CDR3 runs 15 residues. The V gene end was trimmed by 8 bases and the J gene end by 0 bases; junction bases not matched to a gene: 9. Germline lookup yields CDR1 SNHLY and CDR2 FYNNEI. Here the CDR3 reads CASRLTGTMNTEAFF. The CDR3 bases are TGTGCCAGCCGACTGACAGGGACAATGAACACTGAAGCTTTCTTT.